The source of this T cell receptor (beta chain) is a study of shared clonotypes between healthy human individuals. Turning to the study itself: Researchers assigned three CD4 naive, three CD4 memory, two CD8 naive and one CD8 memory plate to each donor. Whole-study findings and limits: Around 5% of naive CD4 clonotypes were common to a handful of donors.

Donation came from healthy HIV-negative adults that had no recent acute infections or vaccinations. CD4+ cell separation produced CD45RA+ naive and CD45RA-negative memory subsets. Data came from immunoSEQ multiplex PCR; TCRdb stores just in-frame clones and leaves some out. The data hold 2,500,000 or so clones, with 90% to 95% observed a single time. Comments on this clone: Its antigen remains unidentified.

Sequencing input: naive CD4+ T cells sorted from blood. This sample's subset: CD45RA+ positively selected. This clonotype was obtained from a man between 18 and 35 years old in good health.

DNA for the CDR3: TGTGCCAGTAGCCCCGATGGGGCAGCAAATTATGGCTACACCTTC. Its translation: CASSPDGAANYGYTF. The chain employs TRBV19 and TRBJ1-2, with D possibly TRBD1 on 5 matching bases. CDR3 length: 15 amino acids. Looked up from germline, CDR1 is LNHDA and CDR2 is SQIVND (reference sequence). V was pared by 6 bases and J by 5 bases, with 19 bases between.